Below, 9 T cell receptor beta chains from the same sample are listed, as sequenced in a study of somatic mutations in cytotoxic T cells in rheumatoid arthritis. Method: immunoSEQ multiplex PCR; TCRdb's copy keeps in-frame clones and lacks some. Of over 10,000 clones listed, 70% to 85% are singletons. The sample taken for sequencing was CD8+ T cells sorted from blood. Source of these receptors: a woman between 35 and 50 years old in good health.

This clone was seen more than once but under ten times. This chain connects TRBV6-4 to TRBJ2-1; D uncertain. Germline lookup yields CDR1 MRHNA and CDR2 SNTAGT. The CDR3 is 13 residues long. V was pared by 5 bases and J by 9 bases, with 14 bases between. The CDR3 DNA sequence: TGTGCCAGCAGTATCGGACCGGCGGCTGAGCAGTTCTTC. Translating it yields CASSIGPAAEQFF.

V usage is TRBV7-9 and J usage is TRBJ2-7, with 9 nucleotides matching TRBD1. There are 14 residues in the CDR3. The germline V gene has CDR1 SEHNR and CDR2 FQNEAQ (reference sequence). The V and J ends lost 4 bases and 4 bases, in that order; junction bases with no gene match: 5. CDR3 loop: CASSSQDRGYEQYF. The CDR3 DNA is TGTGCCAGCAGCTCACAGGACAGGGGATACGAGCAGTACTTC.

This clone was recorded once. This chain links TRBV7-9 with TRBJ1-1; D is uncertain. Trimming pared 1 base from V and 0 bases from J, leaving 6 bases between. The CDR3 loop spans 14 amino acids. Per the germline V gene, CDR1 is SEHNR and CDR2 is FQNEAQ (reference sequence). The DNA for the CDR3 is TGTGCCAGCAGCTTAGACCATTTGAACACTGAAGCTTTCTTT. Translated: CASSLDHLNTEAFF.

The J gene is TRBJ2-3, the V gene TRBV30; possibly TRBD1 or TRBD2 for D (5 bases each). Per the germline V gene, CDR1 is GTSNPN and CDR2 is SVGIG (reference sequence). The V end lost 1 base, the J end lost 6 bases, and 14 bases lay between the germline ends. This CDR3 contains 14 residues. The chain's CDR3 is CAWSASIGADTQYF. The CDR3 DNA reads TGTGCCTGGAGTGCCTCTATCGGGGCGGATACGCAGTATTTT. Complete variable domain (other parts from reference TRBV30 and TRBJ2-3): SQTIHQWPATLVQPVGSPLSLECTVEGTSNPNLYWYRQAAGRGLQLLFYSVGIGQISSEVPQNLSASRPQDRQFILSSKKLLLSDSGFYLCAWSASIGADTQYFGPGTRLTVL.

The chain is built from TRBV13 and TRBJ2-1; no reliable D call. Germline V gene data show CDR1 as PRHDT and CDR2 as FYEKMQ (reference sequence). Trimming stripped 1 base from V and 0 bases from J, with 7 bases between. CDR3 size: 15 residues. The CDR3 bases are TGTGCCAGCAGCTTAGAAAAGAGCTCCTACAATGAGCAGTTCTTC. As protein: CASSLEKSSYNEQFF.

This chain uses TRBV30 with TRBJ2-7, with D possibly matching TRBD2 (5 bases). Trimming stripped 0 bases from V and 4 bases from J, with 10 bases between. CDR1 GTSNPN and CDR2 SVGIG come from the germline V gene (reference sequence). The CDR3 spans 13 residues. CDR3 in DNA: TGTGCCTGGAGTGTACCCGGGGTTTACGAGCAGTACTTC. Its protein product is CAWSVPGVYEQYF.

The chain has TRBV27 and TRBJ2-2; D gene ambiguous. The V gene's germline CDR1 is MNHEY and CDR2 SMNVEV (reference sequence). This CDR3 comprises 12 residues. V was clipped by 2 bases and J by 6 bases, with 4 bases between them. The CDR3 DNA reads as TGTGCCAGCAGTTTACAGGCCGGGGAGCTGTTTTTT. It is translated as CASSLQAGELFF.

This clone is judged large (0.1 to 1%). This chain connects TRBV29-1 to TRBJ2-7; no reliable D call. Per germline, CDR1 SQVTM and CDR2 ANQGSEA. The CDR3 runs to 14 residues. The V end was cut by 3 bases, the J end by 6 bases, with 18 bases between. The CDR3 spells CSVERIEIRGEQYF. The CDR3 nucleotides read TGCAGCGTTGAGAGGATAGAGATTCGAGGCGAGCAGTACTTC.

By sample fraction, this clone is medium-sized. V gene TRBV4-2 combines with J gene TRBJ2-1; a weak D match, TRBD2 (6 bases). This CDR3 contains 17 residues. V lost 0 bases, J lost 0 bases, and 12 bases lay in between. In germline, CDR1 is LGHNA, CDR2 YNFKEQ. CDR3 sequence (DNA): TGTGCCAGCAGCCAAGATGGAGCGGGCAGCTCCTACAATGAGCAGTTCTTC. The encoded protein is CASSQDGAGSSYNEQFF.